This is a list of T cell receptor beta chains from one sample in a study of cytomegalovirus exposure and HLA in healthy donors. Using immunoSEQ multiplex PCR, the repertoire was profiled, and TCRdb retains in-frame clones only, with some absent. Here the sample spans under 200,000 clones, over 80% being singletons. The sample taken for sequencing was PBMCs. All receptors derive from a human donor in good health. Each CDR3 is given with its conserved first and last residue. The D gene is left open where the match is weak. Size is stated for part of the rows, as once, few or many counts, or as a class when the clone is expanded.

size	V	D	J	length	DNA	CDR3
NA	TRBV2	NA	TRBJ2-1	12	TGTGCCAGCAACAGACCCCGGAATGAGCAGTTCTTC	CASNRPRNEQFF
NA	TRBV5-1	NA	TRBJ2-7	15	TGCGCCAGCAGCTATCGACAGGTTGGAATTTACGAGCAGTACTTC	CASSYRQVGIYEQYF
NA	TRBV6-5	TRBD2	TRBJ2-1	13	TGTGCCAGCTCCGGGGGGGAGAGGACGCAGCAGTTCTTC	CASSGGERTQQFF
once	TRBV7-9	NA	TRBJ2-1	15	TGTGCCAGCACAGCCCCCGGGGGGACATACAATGAGCAGTTCTTC	CASTAPGGTYNEQFF
NA	TRBV6-5	NA	TRBJ2-3	13	TGTGCCAGCAGTTACTCGCCAGGGGATACGCAGTATTTT	CASSYSPGDTQYF
NA	TRBV5-1	TRBD2	TRBJ2-2	17	TGCGCCAGCAGCTTGCCTAGCGGGGGGGCCGTTACCGGGGAGCTGTTTTTT	CASSLPSGGAVTGELFF
NA	TRBV5-8	TRBD1	TRBJ2-7	15	TGTGCCAGCAGGACAACGGGACAGGGGTATTACGAGCAGTACTTC	CASRTTGQGYYEQYF
NA	TRBV7-9	NA	TRBJ1-2	14	TGTGCCAGCAGCTTAGCCAGGGGTGTGGATGGCTACACCTTC	CASSLARGVDGYTF
NA	TRBV7-2	NA	TRBJ2-5	12	TGTGCCAGCAGCCTCCAAGCGTCGACCCAGTACTTC	CASSLQASTQYF
few	TRBV7-6	TRBD2	TRBJ2-7	15	TGTGCCAGCAGCCGACCGGGACTAGCGGGCTACGAGCAGTACTTC	CASSRPGLAGYEQYF
few	TRBV2	NA	TRBJ1-2	12	TGTGCCAGCAGTGATCAGACTTATGGCTACACCTTC	CASSDQTYGYTF
NA	TRBV6-5	TRBD1	TRBJ2-4	15	TGTGCCAGCAGTTACTCCCCCAGGGGGTTAAACATTCAGTACTTC	CASSYSPRGLNIQYF
once	TRBV13	TRBD2	TRBJ2-2	17	TGTGCCAGCAGCCTGCACGGACTAGCGGGGGTGGTCGGGGAGCTGTTTTTT	CASSLHGLAGVVGELFF
NA	TRBV4-1	NA	TRBJ2-1	14	TGCGCCAGCAGCCAAGACCTACAGTACAATGAGCAGTTCTTC	CASSQDLQYNEQFF
NA	TRBV14	NA	TRBJ1-2	16	TGTGCCAGCAGCCAAGAACTCGCTGGCAGTCCTAGAGGCTACACCTTC	CASSQELAGSPRGYTF
NA	TRBV6-5	NA	TRBJ1-6	14	TGTGCCAGCAGTTACACGGAGGCAAATTCACCCCTCCACTTT	CASSYTEANSPLHF
once	TRBV7-9	TRBD2	TRBJ2-3	16	TGTGCCAGCAGCTTAGGAGGAGCGGGGGGGGTAGATACGCAGTATTTT	CASSLGGAGGVDTQYF
NA	TRBV2	TRBD2	TRBJ2-3	14	TGTGCCAGCAGTGCTAGCGGGGTTGCAGATACGCAGTATTTT	CASSASGVADTQYF
NA	TRBV5-1	TRBD1	TRBJ1-1	13	TGCGCCAGCAGCTCGACAGGGGGCACTGAAGCTTTCTTT	CASSSTGGTEAFF
NA	TRBV19	NA	TRBJ1-6	14	TGTGCCAGTAGTACGACAGGATATTACTCACCCCTCCACTTT	CASSTTGYYSPLHF
NA	TRBV11-1	TRBD2	TRBJ2-5	16	TGTGCCAGCAGCTTAACGGGGGGGACGGCGGTTGAGACCCAGTACTTC	CASSLTGGTAVETQYF
NA	TRBV6-5	NA	TRBJ2-2	13	TGTGCCAGCAGTTACGGCCCAACCGGGGAGCTGTTTTTT	CASSYGPTGELFF
NA	TRBV15	NA	TRBJ1-5	16	TGTGCCACCAGCAGTTCGTACAGGGATAGCAATCAGCCCCAGCATTTT	CATSSSYRDSNQPQHF